This T cell receptor beta chain was obtained from a study of cytomegalovirus exposure and HLA in healthy donors. Study findings and constraints: In vitro checks showed that a few CMV-associated chains really do target CMV antigens.

Concerning this clone itself: The antigen remains undetermined.

The CDR3 sequence is 14 residues long. Germline loops: CDR1 SGHRS, CDR2 YFSETQ. With V trimmed by 6 bases and J by 5 bases, 8 bases remained unmatched. PCR involved 60 Vbeta and 13 Jbeta primers. Sequencing used immunoSEQ multiplex PCR; TCRdb keeps in-frame clones, though not all of them. The sample lists 150,000 to 200,000 clones, around 77% occurring once. The specimen sequenced was PBMCs. This chain connects TRBV5-1 to TRBJ2-4, with TRBD2 matching 7 bases. The source of this sequence is a woman in her twenties or thirties in good health and CMV-seronegative. CDR3 coding DNA: TGCGCCAGCACCCCAGTTAGCGGGCAAAACATTCAGTACTTC. Residues: CASTPVSGQNIQYF.